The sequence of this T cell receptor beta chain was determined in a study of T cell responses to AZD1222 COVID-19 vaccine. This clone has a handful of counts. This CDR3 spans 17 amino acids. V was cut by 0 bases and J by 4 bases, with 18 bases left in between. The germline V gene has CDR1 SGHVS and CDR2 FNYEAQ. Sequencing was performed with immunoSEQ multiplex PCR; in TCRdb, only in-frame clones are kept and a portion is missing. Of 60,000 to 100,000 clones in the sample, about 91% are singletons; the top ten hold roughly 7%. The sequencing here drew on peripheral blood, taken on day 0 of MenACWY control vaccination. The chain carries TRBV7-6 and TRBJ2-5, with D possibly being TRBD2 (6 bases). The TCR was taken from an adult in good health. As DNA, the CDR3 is TGTGCCAGCAGCTTAGCGCCGTTTAGCGGAGGAGTAGAGACCCAGTACTTC. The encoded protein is CASSLAPFSGGVETQYF.